This T cell receptor (beta chain) was observed in a study of Ad26.COV2.S vaccination and SARS-CoV-2 variants. Across the whole study: Of the COV1001 trial arms, the Ad26.COV2.S arm included the donor. Study-level findings and limits: It was vaccine recipients, not placebo recipients, who had the higher spike-specific TCR breadth. Using TCR breadth and depth analyses may have led to underestimated total T cell responses.

The table came from immunoSEQ multiplex PCR; TCRdb's copy has only in-frame clones and leaves some out. The sample consists of about 350,000 clones, roughly 84% of them appearing once. About this clone: The antigen remains undetermined.

This sample's treatment: around 19 received Ad26.COV2.S at low or high dose, single or two shots; about 5 received placebo; per-sample allocation not given. At day 63 after the first vaccine or placebo injection, samples were drawn. Spike of the Wuhan-strain SARS-CoV-2 was expressed by an Ad26 vector, which formed the vaccine. Germline lookup yields CDR1 SGHVS and CDR2 FQNEAQ. Losses at the gene ends were 3 bases for V and 1 base for J; bases not matched to a gene: 6. The CDR3 contains 16 residues. This receptor was identified in a person aged 18-60 years who received the Ad26.COV2.S COVID-19 vaccine or a placebo. The chain is built from TRBV7-8 and TRBJ1-1; 9 positions match TRBD1. The specimen comprised peripheral blood, sampled in a trial of Ad26.COV2.S vaccine versus placebo. CDR3 nucleotide sequence: TGTGCCAGCAGCTTGGGGACAGGGTCGGGGAACACTGAAGCTTTCTTT. This sequence encodes CASSLGTGSGNTEAFF.